This T cell receptor (beta chain) derives from a study of blood T cell repertoires in COVID-19. Study-wide context: The United States, Italy and Spain were the sources of the acute and convalescent COVID-19 samples.

Source study methods: Amplifying reference gene primers gave estimates of nucleated cell counts. The assay was immunoSEQ multiplex PCR, and TCRdb's table has in-frame clones only and misses some. V, J and clone size were drawn from that table, and D and trimming were deduced from the DNA. This repertoire shows about 250,000 clones, about 91% found once; its top ten account for 6.3%. V shed 5 bases and J 4 bases; nucleotides not matched to a gene: 3. Germline V lookup: CDR1 MDHEN, CDR2 SYDVKM. CDR3 size: 14 residues. The chain recombines TRBV28 with TRBJ1-5, with 9 bases lining up with TRBD1. Source material: peripheral blood. This receptor was obtained from a woman in her thirties with COVID-19, enrolled during active disease. The CDR3 DNA is TGTGCCAGCAGTGGAGACAGGGGGAATCAGCCCCAGCATTTT. This gives the protein CASSGDRGNQPQHF.